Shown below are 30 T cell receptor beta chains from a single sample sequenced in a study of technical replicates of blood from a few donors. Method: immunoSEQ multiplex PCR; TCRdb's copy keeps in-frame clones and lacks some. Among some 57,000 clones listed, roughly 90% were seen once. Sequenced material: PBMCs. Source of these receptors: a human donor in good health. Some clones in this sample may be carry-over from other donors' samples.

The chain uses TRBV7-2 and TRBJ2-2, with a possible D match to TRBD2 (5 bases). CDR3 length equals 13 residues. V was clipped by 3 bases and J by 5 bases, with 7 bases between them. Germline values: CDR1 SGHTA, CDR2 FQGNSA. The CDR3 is CASSFLATGELFF. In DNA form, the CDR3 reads TGTGCCAGCAGCTTCTTAGCGACCGGGGAGCTGTTTTTT.

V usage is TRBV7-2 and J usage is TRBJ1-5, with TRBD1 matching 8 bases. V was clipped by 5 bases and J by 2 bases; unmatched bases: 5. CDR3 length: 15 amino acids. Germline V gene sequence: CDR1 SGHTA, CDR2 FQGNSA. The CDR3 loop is CASSQDRDGNQPQHF. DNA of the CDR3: TGTGCCAGCAGCCAGGACAGGGATGGCAATCAGCCCCAGCATTTT. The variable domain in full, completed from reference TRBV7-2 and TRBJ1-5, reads GAGVSQSPSNKVTEKGKDVELRCDPISGHTALYWYRQSLGQGLEFLIYFQGNSAPDKSGLPSDRFSAERTGGSVSTLTIQRTQQEDSAVYLCASSQDRDGNQPQHFGDGTRLSIL.

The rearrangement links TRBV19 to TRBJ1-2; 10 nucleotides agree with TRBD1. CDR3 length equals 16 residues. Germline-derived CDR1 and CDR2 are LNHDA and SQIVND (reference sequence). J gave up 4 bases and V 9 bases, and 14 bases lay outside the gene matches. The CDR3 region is CARTSMGTGARYGYTF. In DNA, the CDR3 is TGTGCCAGGACGTCCATGGGGACAGGGGCCCGCTATGGCTACACCTTC.

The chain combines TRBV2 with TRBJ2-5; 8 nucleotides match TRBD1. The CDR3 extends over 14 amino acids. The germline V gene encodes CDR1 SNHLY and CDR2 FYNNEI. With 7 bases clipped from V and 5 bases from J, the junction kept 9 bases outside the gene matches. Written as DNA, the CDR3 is TGTGCCAGCACGGGGACAGGCGCGGCGGAGACCCAGTACTTC. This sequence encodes CASTGTGAAETQYF.

The CDR3 loop is CSVELFQETQYF. CDR3 DNA sequence: TGCAGCGTTGAGTTATTTCAAGAGACCCAGTACTTC. V gene TRBV29-1 combines with J gene TRBJ2-5; no clear D gene. Trimming pared 3 bases from V and 2 bases from J, leaving 7 bases between. The CDR3 loop spans 12 amino acids. Germline loops: CDR1 SQVTM, CDR2 ANQGSEA.

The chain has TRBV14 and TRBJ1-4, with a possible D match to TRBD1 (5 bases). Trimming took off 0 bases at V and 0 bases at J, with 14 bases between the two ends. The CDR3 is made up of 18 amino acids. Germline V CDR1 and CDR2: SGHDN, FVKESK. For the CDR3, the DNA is TGTGCCAGCAGCCAAGATCCCCGGACATCAGCAACTAATGAAAAACTGTTTTTT. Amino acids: CASSQDPRTSATNEKLFF.

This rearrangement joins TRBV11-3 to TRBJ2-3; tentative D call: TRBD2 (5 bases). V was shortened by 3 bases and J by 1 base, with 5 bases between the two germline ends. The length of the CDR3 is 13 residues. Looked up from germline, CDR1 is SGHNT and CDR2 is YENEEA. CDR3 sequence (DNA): TGTGCCAGCAGCTTCGGGGGCACAGATACGCAGTATTTT. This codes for CASSFGGTDTQYF.

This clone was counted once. CDR3 DNA: TGTGCCATCAGTGTTGCGGGTACCTACGAGCAGTACTTC. Protein: CAISVAGTYEQYF. This rearrangement joins TRBV10-3 to TRBJ2-7; perhaps TRBD2 as D (5 bases). From germline, CDR1 is ENHRY and CDR2 SYGVKD. The CDR3 spans 13 residues. V lost 4 bases and J 2 bases, leaving 9 bases between the germline ends.

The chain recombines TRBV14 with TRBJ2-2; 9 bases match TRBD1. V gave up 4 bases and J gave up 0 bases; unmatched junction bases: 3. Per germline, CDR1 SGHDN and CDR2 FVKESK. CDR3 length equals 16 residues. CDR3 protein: CASSLDRGSNTGELFF. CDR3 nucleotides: TGTGCCAGCAGCCTAGACAGGGGGTCGAACACCGGGGAGCTGTTTTTT.

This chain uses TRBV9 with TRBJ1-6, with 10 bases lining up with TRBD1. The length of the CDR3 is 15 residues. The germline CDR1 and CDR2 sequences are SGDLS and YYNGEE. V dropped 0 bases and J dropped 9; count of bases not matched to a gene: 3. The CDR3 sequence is CASSVVGDRGSPLHF. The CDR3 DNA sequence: TGTGCCAGCAGCGTAGTAGGGGACAGGGGTTCACCCCTCCACTTT.

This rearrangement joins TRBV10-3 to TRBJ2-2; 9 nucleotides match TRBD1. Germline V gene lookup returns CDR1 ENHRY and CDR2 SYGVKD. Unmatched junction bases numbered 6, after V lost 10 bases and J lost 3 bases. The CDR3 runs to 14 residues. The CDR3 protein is CATDRGSDTGELFF. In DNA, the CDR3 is TGTGCCACAGACAGGGGGTCGGACACCGGGGAGCTGTTTTTT.

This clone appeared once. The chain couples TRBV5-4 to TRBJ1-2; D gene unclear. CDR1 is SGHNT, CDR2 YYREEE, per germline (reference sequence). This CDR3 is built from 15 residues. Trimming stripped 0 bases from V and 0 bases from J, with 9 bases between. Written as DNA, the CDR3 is TGTGCCAGCAGCTTGGTAGCGGGAGCTAACTATGGCTACACCTTC. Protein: CASSLVAGANYGYTF. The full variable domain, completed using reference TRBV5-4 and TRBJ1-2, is ETGVTQSPTHLIKTRGQQVTLRCSSQSGHNTVSWYQQALGQGPQFIFQYYREEENGRGNFPPRFSGLQFPNYSSELNVNALELDDSALYLCASSLVAGANYGYTFGSGTRLTVV.

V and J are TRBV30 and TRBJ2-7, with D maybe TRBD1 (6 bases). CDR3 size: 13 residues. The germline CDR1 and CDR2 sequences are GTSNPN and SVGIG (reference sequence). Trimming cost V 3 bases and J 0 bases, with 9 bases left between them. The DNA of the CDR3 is TGTGCCTGGAGCACAGGGAGCTCCTACGAGCAGTACTTC. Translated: CAWSTGSSYEQYF.

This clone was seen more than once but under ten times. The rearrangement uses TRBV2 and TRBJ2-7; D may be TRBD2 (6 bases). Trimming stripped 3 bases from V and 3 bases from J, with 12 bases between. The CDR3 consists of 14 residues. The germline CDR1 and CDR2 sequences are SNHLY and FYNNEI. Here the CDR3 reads CASSDWTGDYEQYF. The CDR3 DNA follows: TGTGCCAGCAGTGATTGGACGGGGGACTACGAGCAGTACTTC.

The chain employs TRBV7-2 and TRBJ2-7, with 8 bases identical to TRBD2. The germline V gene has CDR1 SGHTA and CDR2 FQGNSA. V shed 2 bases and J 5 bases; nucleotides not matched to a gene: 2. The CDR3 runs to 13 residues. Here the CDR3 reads CASSLPGRDEQYF. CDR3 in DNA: TGTGCCAGCAGCTTACCCGGGAGGGACGAGCAGTACTTC.

This CDR3 is CASSARLFDEQFF. DNA of the CDR3: TGTGCCAGCAGCGCCAGACTCTTCGATGAGCAGTTCTTC. The V call is TRBV6-1, the J call TRBJ2-1, with D uncertain. Germline assignment: CDR1 MNHNS and CDR2 SASEGT. The CDR3 length is 13 residues. The V end was cut by 6 bases, the J end by 8 bases, with 14 bases between.

The CDR3 sequence: CASSFGRDRGRIAGANVLTF. The CDR3 DNA sequence: TGTGCCAGCAGCTTCGGGAGGGACAGGGGGCGCATAGCTGGGGCCAACGTCCTGACTTTC. The gene calls are TRBV13 and TRBJ2-6; TRBD1 agrees at 12 bases. V shed 3 bases, J shed 2 bases, and the junction held 11 bases outside the gene matches. Germline V gene data show CDR1 as PRHDT and CDR2 as FYEKMQ (reference sequence). The CDR3 sequence is 20 residues long.

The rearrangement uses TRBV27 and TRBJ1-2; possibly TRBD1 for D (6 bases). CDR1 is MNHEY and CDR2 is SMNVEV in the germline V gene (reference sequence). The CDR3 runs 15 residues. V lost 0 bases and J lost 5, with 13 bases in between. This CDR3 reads CASSLSQGRRYGYTF. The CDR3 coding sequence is TGTGCCAGCAGTTTATCCCAGGGGCGACGGTATGGCTACACCTTC.

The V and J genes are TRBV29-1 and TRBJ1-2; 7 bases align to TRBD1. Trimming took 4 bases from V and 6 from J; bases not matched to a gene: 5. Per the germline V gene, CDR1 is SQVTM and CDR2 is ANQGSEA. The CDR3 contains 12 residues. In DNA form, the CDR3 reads TGCAGCGTTGCGAGGGGGCAGGATGGCTACACCTTC. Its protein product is CSVARGQDGYTF.

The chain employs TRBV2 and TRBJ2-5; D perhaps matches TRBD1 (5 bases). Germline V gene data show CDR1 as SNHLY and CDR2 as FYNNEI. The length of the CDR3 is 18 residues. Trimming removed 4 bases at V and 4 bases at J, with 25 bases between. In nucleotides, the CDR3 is TGTGCCAGCAGTGCCCGTTGGGCAGGGCGGAGAGGAGTAGAGACCCAGTACTTC. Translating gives CASSARWAGRRGVETQYF. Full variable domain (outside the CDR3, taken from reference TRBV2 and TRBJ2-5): EPEVTQTPSHQVTQMGQEVILRCVPISNHLYFYWYRQILGQKVEFLVSFYNNEISEKSEIFDDQFSVERPDGSNFTLKIRSTKLEDSAMYFCASSARWAGRRGVETQYFGPGTRLLVL.

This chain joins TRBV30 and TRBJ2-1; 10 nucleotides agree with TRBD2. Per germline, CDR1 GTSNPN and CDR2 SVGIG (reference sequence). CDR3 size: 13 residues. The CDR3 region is CASEASGSNEQFF. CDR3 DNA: TGTGCATCGGAGGCTAGCGGGAGCAATGAGCAGTTCTTC.

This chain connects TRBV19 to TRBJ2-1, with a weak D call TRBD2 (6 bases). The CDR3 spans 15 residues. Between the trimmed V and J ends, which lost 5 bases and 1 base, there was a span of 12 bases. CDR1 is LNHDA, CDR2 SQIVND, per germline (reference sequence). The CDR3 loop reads CASSLPGGSYNEQFF. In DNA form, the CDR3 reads TGTGCCAGTAGTCTCCCTGGGGGGTCCTACAATGAGCAGTTCTTC.

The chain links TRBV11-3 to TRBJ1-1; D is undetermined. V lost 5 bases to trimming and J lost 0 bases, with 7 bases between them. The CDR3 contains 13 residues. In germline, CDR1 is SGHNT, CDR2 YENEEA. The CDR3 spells CASSPTLNTEAFF. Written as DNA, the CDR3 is TGTGCCAGCAGCCCCACTTTGAACACTGAAGCTTTCTTT.

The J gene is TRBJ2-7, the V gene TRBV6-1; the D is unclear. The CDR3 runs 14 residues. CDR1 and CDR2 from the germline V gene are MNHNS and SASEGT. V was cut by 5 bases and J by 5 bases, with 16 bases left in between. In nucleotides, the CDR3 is TGTGCCAGCAGTTATCGACAAGAAGCCCACGAGCAGTACTTC. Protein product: CASSYRQEAHEQYF.

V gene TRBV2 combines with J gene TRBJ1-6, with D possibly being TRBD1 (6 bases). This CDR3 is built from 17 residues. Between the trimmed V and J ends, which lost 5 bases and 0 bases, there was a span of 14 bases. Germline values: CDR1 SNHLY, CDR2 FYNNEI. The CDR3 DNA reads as TGTGCCAGCAGTTATTCAGGGGCGAGCTCCTATAATTCACCCCTCCACTTT. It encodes CASSYSGASSYNSPLHF.

CDR3 sequence: CASSPGTSGGELFF. In DNA, the CDR3 is TGTGCCAGCTCACCCGGGACTAGCGGCGGGGAGCTGTTTTTT. The chain is built from TRBV18 and TRBJ2-2; 11 nucleotides align to TRBD2. The CDR3 covers 14 residues. Germline lookup yields CDR1 KGHSH and CDR2 LQKENI. V lost 3 bases and J lost 7; bases outside the gene matches: 1.

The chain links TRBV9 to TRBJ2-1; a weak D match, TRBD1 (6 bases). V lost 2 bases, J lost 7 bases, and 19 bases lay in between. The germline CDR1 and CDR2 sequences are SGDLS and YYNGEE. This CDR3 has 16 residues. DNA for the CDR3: TGTGCCAGCAGCGTTGGGGGCGCGGGTGGAGTGAATGAGCAGTTCTTC. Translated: CASSVGGAGGVNEQFF.

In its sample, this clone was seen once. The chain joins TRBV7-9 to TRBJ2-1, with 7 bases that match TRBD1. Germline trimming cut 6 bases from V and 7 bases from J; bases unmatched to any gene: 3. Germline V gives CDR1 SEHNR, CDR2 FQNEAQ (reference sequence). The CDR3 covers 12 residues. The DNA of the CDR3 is TGTGCCAGCAGACAGGGGTTAAATGAGCAGTTCTTC. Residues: CASRQGLNEQFF.

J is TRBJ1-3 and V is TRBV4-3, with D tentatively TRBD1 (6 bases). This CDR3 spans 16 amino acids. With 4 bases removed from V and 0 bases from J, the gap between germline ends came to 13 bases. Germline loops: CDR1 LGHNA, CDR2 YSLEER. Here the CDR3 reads CASSPGDRSSGNTIYF. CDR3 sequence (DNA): TGCGCCAGCAGCCCAGGGGACCGATCCTCTGGAAACACCATATATTTT.

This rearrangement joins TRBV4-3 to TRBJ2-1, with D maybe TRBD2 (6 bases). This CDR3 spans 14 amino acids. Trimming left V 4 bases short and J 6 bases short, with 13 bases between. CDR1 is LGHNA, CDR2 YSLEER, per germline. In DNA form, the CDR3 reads TGCGCCAGCAGCCCTGTGGGGGGTGGCAATGAGCAGTTCTTC. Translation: CASSPVGGGNEQFF.